Each of the 25 T cell receptor beta chains below was sequenced from the same sample in a study of chemoradiotherapy in HPV16-positive cancers. Clones were sequenced by immunoSEQ multiplex PCR, and TCRdb holds only the in-frame ones, with some missing. Of about 4,000 clones listed, approximately 82% were seen once; the top ten hold about 16%. Specimen collection occurred from a patient who underwent chemoradiotherapy. These receptors were obtained from a human donor with HPV-associated anogenital cancer.

DNA for the CDR3: TGTGCCATCAGGGGACACAGAAACACTGAAGCTTTCTTT. As protein: CAIRGHRNTEAFF. The chain employs TRBV10-3 and TRBJ1-1; perhaps TRBD1 as D (6 bases). Deletions cut 6 bases from V and 2 bases from J, with 10 bases between. Germline V gives CDR1 ENHRY, CDR2 SYGVKD. There are 13 residues in the CDR3.

The chain links TRBV5-1 to TRBJ2-3; perhaps D is TRBD1 or TRBD2 (5 bases each). V was shortened by 3 bases and J by 0 bases, with 11 bases between the two germline ends. Looked up from germline, CDR1 is SGHRS and CDR2 is YFSETQ. The CDR3 is made up of 15 amino acids. The CDR3 DNA follows: TGCGCCAGCAGCTCCGGGGCGCCTAGCACAGATACGCAGTATTTT. Its protein product is CASSSGAPSTDTQYF.

This chain links TRBV18 with TRBJ2-1; TRBD1 might be the D (6 bases). Trimming removed 3 bases from V and 9 bases from J, with 12 bases in between. This CDR3 region has 13 residues. The germline V gene encodes CDR1 KGHSH and CDR2 LQKENI. CDR3 in amino acids: CASSPKTGSEQFF. The CDR3 nucleotides are TGTGCCAGCTCACCGAAAACAGGGAGTGAGCAGTTCTTC.

The CDR3 reads CASSIRGAGTEAFF. In DNA, the CDR3 is TGTGCCAGTAGTATACGGGGGGCTGGCACTGAAGCTTTCTTT. The chain uses TRBV19 and TRBJ1-1, with a possible D match to TRBD1 (6 bases). The CDR3 covers 14 residues. CDR1 and CDR2 from the germline V gene are LNHDA and SQIVND (reference sequence). The V and J ends lost 2 bases and 4 bases respectively, with 11 bases between them.

The V gene is TRBV9, the J gene TRBJ2-5, with D perhaps TRBD1 (6 bases). The CDR3 covers 16 residues. CDR1 SGDLS and CDR2 YYNGEE come from the germline V gene. V lost 3 bases and J lost 2, with 17 bases in between. CDR3 region: CASSGYGTSKQETQYF. The CDR3 DNA is TGTGCCAGCAGCGGCTACGGGACATCTAAACAAGAGACCCAGTACTTC.

V usage is TRBV4-1 and J usage is TRBJ2-2, with D uncertain. Per the germline V gene, CDR1 is MGHRA and CDR2 is YSYEKL. The CDR3 contains 18 residues. The V gene lost 1 base and the J gene lost 0 bases, with 15 bases spanning the gap. CDR3 amino acids: CASSQVIGTGPNTGELFF. The CDR3 bases are TGCGCCAGCAGCCAAGTAATAGGCACCGGTCCGAACACCGGGGAGCTGTTTTTT.

Here the CDR3 DNA reads TGCGCCAGCAGCATACCGGGACCGTCCTACGAGCAGTACTTC. It yields the protein CASSIPGPSYEQYF. The J gene is TRBJ2-7, the V gene TRBV5-1; D tentatively fits TRBD1 or TRBD2 (5 bases each). CDR1 and CDR2 (germline): SGHRS, YFSETQ. This CDR3 region has 14 residues. V was shortened by 4 bases and J by 1 base, with 12 bases between the two germline ends.

The V and J genes are TRBV7-2 and TRBJ1-1; possible D gene TRBD1, 5 bases. Germline loops: CDR1 SGHTA, CDR2 FQGNSA. Trimming left V 1 base short and J 5 bases short, with 14 bases between. This CDR3 has 15 residues. CDR3 coding DNA: TGTGCCAGCAGCTTAGGGCCAGGGAGAATGACTGAAGCTTTCTTT. Translating it yields CASSLGPGRMTEAFF.

This rearrangement joins TRBV2 to TRBJ2-1; D is tentatively TRBD1 or TRBD2 (5 bases each). CDR3 length equals 16 residues. The germline V gene encodes CDR1 SNHLY and CDR2 FYNNEI. V shed 4 bases and J shed 0 bases, with 13 bases lying between them. The CDR3 region is CASSAGTGSSYNEQFF. The CDR3 coding sequence is TGTGCCAGCAGTGCGGGGACGGGGAGCTCCTACAATGAGCAGTTCTTC.

The chain joins TRBV10-3 to TRBJ2-5; TRBD1 matches 8 bases. The V gene end was trimmed by 3 bases and the J gene end by 1 base; junction bases not matched to a gene: 7. Germline V CDR1 and CDR2: ENHRY, SYGVKD. The CDR3 runs to 16 residues. The CDR3 loop reads CAISEGGQGTQETQYF. Here the CDR3 DNA reads TGTGCCATCAGTGAAGGAGGACAGGGAACCCAAGAGACCCAGTACTTC.

The chain couples TRBV28 to TRBJ2-7; D possibly corresponds to TRBD1 (6 bases). The CDR3 runs to 16 residues. Germline CDR1 MDHEN, CDR2 SYDVKM. V was shortened by 5 bases and J by 7 bases, with 24 bases between the two germline ends. The CDR3 protein is CASSGYRVMMRGEQYF. For the CDR3, the DNA is TGTGCCAGCAGTGGCTACAGGGTAATGATGAGGGGGGAGCAGTACTTC.

The rearrangement uses TRBV11-2 and TRBJ2-3; 8 nucleotides agree with TRBD1. The CDR3 totals 17 residues. V shed 0 bases, J shed 6 bases, and the junction held 11 bases outside the gene matches. Germline CDR1 SGHAT, CDR2 FQNNGV. The CDR3 nucleotides read TGTGCCAGCAGCTTAGAACGAGACAGGGGAAAACGGGATACGCAGTATTTT. Protein product: CASSLERDRGKRDTQYF.

This chain connects TRBV5-4 to TRBJ2-7; tentatively, D is TRBD1 (6 bases). Germline V gene lookup returns CDR1 SGHNT and CDR2 YYREEE (reference sequence). V lost 4 bases and J 0 bases, leaving 14 bases between the germline ends. The CDR3 is 15 amino acids. DNA of the CDR3: TGTGCCAGCAGCCTGGACAGCGAGGGCTCCTACGAGCAGTACTTC. It specifies CASSLDSEGSYEQYF.

The count of this clone is one. V usage is TRBV5-6 and J usage is TRBJ1-1; D not certain. The V gene lost 4 bases and the J gene lost 0 bases, with 7 bases spanning the gap. Germline values: CDR1 SGHDT, CDR2 YYEEEE. This CDR3 comprises 13 residues. The CDR3 nucleotides are TGTGCCAGCAGCATGTGGGTGAACACTGAAGCTTTCTTT. Protein sequence: CASSMWVNTEAFF.

This sequence joins TRBV19 and TRBJ1-5; D is unclear. The V gene lost 10 bases and the J gene lost 0 bases, with 16 bases spanning the gap. CDR3 length: 15 amino acids. Germline V lookup: CDR1 LNHDA, CDR2 SQIVND (reference sequence). CDR3 in DNA: TGTGCCACCCAGAGAGGGCCGAATAGCAATCAGCCCCAGCATTTT. This gives the protein CATQRGPNSNQPQHF.

This clone came up once. V usage is TRBV6-5 and J usage is TRBJ1-2; D gene uncertain. The CDR3 totals 15 residues. V gave up 0 bases and J gave up 7 bases, with 15 bases separating them. Germline CDR1 reads MNHEY; CDR2 reads SVGAGI. Here the CDR3 reads CASSYSTRVLSGYTF. For the CDR3, the DNA is TGTGCCAGCAGTTACTCGACTAGGGTTTTGAGTGGCTACACCTTC.

V is TRBV27 and J is TRBJ2-7; D remains ambiguous. V lost 5 bases and J lost 3, with 5 bases in between. Looked up from germline, CDR1 is MNHEY and CDR2 is SMNVEV (reference sequence). The CDR3 is 11 residues long. As DNA, the CDR3 is TGTGCCAGCAGTGGGGTCTACGAGCAGTACTTC. Protein product: CASSGVYEQYF.

This clone is a singleton in its sample. CDR3 residues: CASSFPAVYNEQFF. The CDR3 coding sequence is TGTGCCAGCAGCTTCCCGGCCGTTTACAATGAGCAGTTCTTC. This chain joins TRBV7-9 and TRBJ2-1; D uncertain. CDR3 size: 14 residues. V gave up 3 bases and J gave up 4 bases, with 10 bases separating them. The germline V gene encodes CDR1 SEHNR and CDR2 FQNEAQ (reference sequence).

The chain has TRBV6-1 and TRBJ1-1, with 8 bases that match TRBD1. Germline V gene data show CDR1 as MNHNS and CDR2 as SASEGT. The length of the CDR3 is 13 residues. J lost 2 bases, V lost 7 bases, and 3 bases had no gene match. The CDR3 loop reads CASKQGANTEAFF. For the CDR3, the DNA is TGTGCCAGCAAGCAGGGGGCTAACACTGAAGCTTTCTTT.

The chain couples TRBV23-1 to TRBJ2-4; no clear D. TRBV23-1 is known as an ORF, though its function is uncertain. The V gene lost 4 bases and the J gene lost 6 bases, with 13 bases spanning the gap. The CDR3 is made up of 14 amino acids. The CDR3: CASSLKSRANIQYF. In DNA, the CDR3 is TGCGCCAGCAGTCTAAAGAGCCGGGCAAACATTCAGTACTTC.

V and J are TRBV21-1 and TRBJ1-2. TRBV21-1 is a documented pseudogene. This CDR3 is 16 amino acids long. The CDR3 nucleotides are TGTGCCAGCAGCAAAGCTGGTCCCCGGCCAGGAGATGGCTACACCTTC. Its translation: CASSKAGPRPGDGYTF.

This rearrangement joins TRBV18 to TRBJ1-5; a weak D match, TRBD1 (6 bases). V lost 2 bases, J lost 0 bases, and 8 bases lay in between. Germline assignment: CDR1 KGHSH and CDR2 LQKENI. The CDR3 loop spans 15 amino acids. CDR3 sequence reads: CASSPWDNSNQPQHF. CDR3 DNA: TGTGCCAGCTCACCATGGGACAATAGCAATCAGCCCCAGCATTTT.

The chain carries TRBV28 and TRBJ2-2; unclear D gene. The CDR3 loop spans 17 amino acids. CDR1 and CDR2 from the germline V gene are MDHEN and SYDVKM. V was clipped by 4 bases and J by 1 base, with 16 bases between them. Here the CDR3 DNA reads TGTGCCAGCAGTTCCCCCCCCGCGGTGATGAACACCGGGGAGCTGTTTTTT. Encoded protein: CASSSPPAVMNTGELFF.

The J gene is TRBJ1-2, the V gene TRBV4-3, with D maybe TRBD1 (6 bases). V dropped 0 bases and J dropped 6 bases, with 14 bases sitting between them. The germline V gene encodes CDR1 LGHNA and CDR2 YSLEER. CDR3 length equals 15 residues. The chain's CDR3 is CASSQDRNRVDGYTF. CDR3 bases: TGCGCCAGCAGCCAAGACAGGAACAGGGTGGATGGCTACACCTTC.

This chain connects TRBV4-3 to TRBJ2-1; D is undetermined. Trimming took 0 bases from V and 3 from J, leaving 6 bases between them. Germline-derived CDR1 and CDR2 are LGHNA and YSLEER. The CDR3 runs to 14 residues. Here the CDR3 reads CASSQDGRYNEQFF. In nucleotides, the CDR3 is TGCGCCAGCAGCCAAGACGGTCGCTACAATGAGCAGTTCTTC.